The 10 T cell receptor beta chains below all came from one sample that was sequenced in a study of cytomegalovirus exposure and HLA in healthy donors. The PCR had 60 Vbeta and 13 Jbeta primers. Produced via immunoSEQ multiplex PCR; TCRdb's table is partial and in-frame only. The sample shows about 76,000 clones, 75% to 85% of them seen only once. The sequenced sample was PBMCs. These receptors were collected from a woman aged 25 to 39 in good health and CMV-seronegative.

The gene calls are TRBV4-1 and TRBJ1-2, with D possibly being TRBD1 (5 bases). Per the germline V gene, CDR1 is MGHRA and CDR2 is YSYEKL. The CDR3 has 18 amino acids. V shed 4 bases and J shed 2 bases, with 23 bases lying between them. DNA for the CDR3: TGCGCCAGCAGCCCCTCTCTTCAGAATACAGGAGTCAACTATGGCTACACCTTC. This sequence encodes CASSPSLQNTGVNYGYTF.

This clone was recorded a few times. This sequence joins TRBV5-1 and TRBJ1-2; 10 bases align to TRBD1. Germline V gene lookup returns CDR1 SGHRS and CDR2 YFSETQ. With V trimmed by 2 bases and J by 1 base, 11 bases remained unmatched. The CDR3 contains 18 residues. The CDR3 loop reads CASSLTPDRGGFNYGYTF. DNA for the CDR3: TGCGCCAGCAGCTTAACCCCGGACAGGGGGGGTTTTAACTATGGCTACACCTTC.

With respect to this clone: At the DNA level, this CDR3 is encoded by other sequences in the same sample as well. The J gene is TRBJ2-7, the V gene TRBV14, with 7 bases that match TRBD1. J was trimmed by 3 bases and V by 4 bases; bases with no gene match: 9. The CDR3 consists of 15 residues. In germline, CDR1 is SGHDN, CDR2 FVKESK. This CDR3 is CASSPPHRGGYEQYF. CDR3 sequence (DNA): TGTGCCAGCAGCCCCCCACACAGGGGTGGCTACGAGCAGTACTTC.

The genes are TRBV18 and TRBJ1-1; 8 bases line up with TRBD1. This CDR3 contains 14 residues. CDR1 and CDR2 from the germline V gene are KGHSH and LQKENI. The trim removed 2 bases at V and 3 bases at J, leaving 2 bases unmatched. The CDR3 DNA reads as TGTGCCAGCTCACCAGGACAGGGCCACACTGAAGCTTTCTTT. As protein: CASSPGQGHTEAFF.

The V call is TRBV5-1, the J call TRBJ1-2; D may be TRBD1 (6 bases). The CDR3 contains 13 residues. The germline CDR1 and CDR2 sequences are SGHRS and YFSETQ. V shed 3 bases and J shed 2 bases, with 8 bases lying between them. The CDR3 sequence: CASSSQGNYGYTF. The DNA for the CDR3 is TGCGCCAGCAGCTCGCAGGGGAACTATGGCTACACCTTC.

The gene calls are TRBV7-9 and TRBJ2-2; 9 positions agree with TRBD2. Germline loops: CDR1 SEHNR, CDR2 FQNEAQ (reference sequence). The trim removed 6 bases at V and 6 bases at J, leaving 14 bases unmatched. The CDR3 has 17 residues. The CDR3 DNA reads TGTGCCAGCAGTACTTTAGCGGGAGCGTTCATGGCCGGGGAGCTGTTTTTT. Translation gives CASSTLAGAFMAGELFF. Complete variable domain (other parts from reference TRBV7-9 and TRBJ2-2): DTGVSQNPRHKITKRGQNVTFRCDPISEHNRLYWYRQTLGQGPEFLTYFQNEAQLEKSRLLSDRFSAERPKGSFSTLEIQRTEQGDSAMYLCASSTLAGAFMAGELFFGEGSRLTVL.

The V call is TRBV4-2, the J call TRBJ2-3; 7 bases align to TRBD2. Unmatched junction bases numbered 4, after V lost 4 bases and J lost 0 bases. Germline CDR1 is LGHNA and CDR2 is YNFKEQ. The CDR3 totals 15 residues. CDR3: CASSRDYRSTDTQYF. The CDR3, as DNA: TGTGCCAGCAGCCGGGACTACCGTAGCACAGATACGCAGTATTTT.

The chain links TRBV18 to TRBJ2-5, with a possible D match to TRBD2 (6 bases). Germline CDR1 is KGHSH and CDR2 is LQKENI. Trimming stripped 2 bases from V and 5 bases from J, with 12 bases between. CDR3 length: 14 residues. CDR3 protein: CASSPTGVAETQYF. The DNA of the CDR3 is TGTGCCAGCTCACCAACGGGAGTTGCCGAGACCCAGTACTTC.

The chain has TRBV28 and TRBJ1-1, with no clear D. Germline V gene sequence: CDR1 MDHEN, CDR2 SYDVKM. This CDR3 comprises 15 residues. Deletions cut 7 bases from V and 2 bases from J, with 17 bases between. The CDR3 nucleotides are TGTGCCAGCAAAGGAGGTAGGCGTCTCAACACTGAAGCTTTCTTT. Amino acids: CASKGGRRLNTEAFF.

J is TRBJ2-4 and V is TRBV5-6, with a weak D call TRBD2 (5 bases). The CDR3 has 16 residues. Trimming removed 1 base from V and 0 bases from J, with 11 bases in between. Looked up from germline, CDR1 is SGHDT and CDR2 is YYEEEE. The CDR3 reads CASSLRGGLAKNIQYF. CDR3 bases: TGTGCCAGCAGCTTGCGCGGAGGACTAGCCAAAAACATTCAGTACTTC.